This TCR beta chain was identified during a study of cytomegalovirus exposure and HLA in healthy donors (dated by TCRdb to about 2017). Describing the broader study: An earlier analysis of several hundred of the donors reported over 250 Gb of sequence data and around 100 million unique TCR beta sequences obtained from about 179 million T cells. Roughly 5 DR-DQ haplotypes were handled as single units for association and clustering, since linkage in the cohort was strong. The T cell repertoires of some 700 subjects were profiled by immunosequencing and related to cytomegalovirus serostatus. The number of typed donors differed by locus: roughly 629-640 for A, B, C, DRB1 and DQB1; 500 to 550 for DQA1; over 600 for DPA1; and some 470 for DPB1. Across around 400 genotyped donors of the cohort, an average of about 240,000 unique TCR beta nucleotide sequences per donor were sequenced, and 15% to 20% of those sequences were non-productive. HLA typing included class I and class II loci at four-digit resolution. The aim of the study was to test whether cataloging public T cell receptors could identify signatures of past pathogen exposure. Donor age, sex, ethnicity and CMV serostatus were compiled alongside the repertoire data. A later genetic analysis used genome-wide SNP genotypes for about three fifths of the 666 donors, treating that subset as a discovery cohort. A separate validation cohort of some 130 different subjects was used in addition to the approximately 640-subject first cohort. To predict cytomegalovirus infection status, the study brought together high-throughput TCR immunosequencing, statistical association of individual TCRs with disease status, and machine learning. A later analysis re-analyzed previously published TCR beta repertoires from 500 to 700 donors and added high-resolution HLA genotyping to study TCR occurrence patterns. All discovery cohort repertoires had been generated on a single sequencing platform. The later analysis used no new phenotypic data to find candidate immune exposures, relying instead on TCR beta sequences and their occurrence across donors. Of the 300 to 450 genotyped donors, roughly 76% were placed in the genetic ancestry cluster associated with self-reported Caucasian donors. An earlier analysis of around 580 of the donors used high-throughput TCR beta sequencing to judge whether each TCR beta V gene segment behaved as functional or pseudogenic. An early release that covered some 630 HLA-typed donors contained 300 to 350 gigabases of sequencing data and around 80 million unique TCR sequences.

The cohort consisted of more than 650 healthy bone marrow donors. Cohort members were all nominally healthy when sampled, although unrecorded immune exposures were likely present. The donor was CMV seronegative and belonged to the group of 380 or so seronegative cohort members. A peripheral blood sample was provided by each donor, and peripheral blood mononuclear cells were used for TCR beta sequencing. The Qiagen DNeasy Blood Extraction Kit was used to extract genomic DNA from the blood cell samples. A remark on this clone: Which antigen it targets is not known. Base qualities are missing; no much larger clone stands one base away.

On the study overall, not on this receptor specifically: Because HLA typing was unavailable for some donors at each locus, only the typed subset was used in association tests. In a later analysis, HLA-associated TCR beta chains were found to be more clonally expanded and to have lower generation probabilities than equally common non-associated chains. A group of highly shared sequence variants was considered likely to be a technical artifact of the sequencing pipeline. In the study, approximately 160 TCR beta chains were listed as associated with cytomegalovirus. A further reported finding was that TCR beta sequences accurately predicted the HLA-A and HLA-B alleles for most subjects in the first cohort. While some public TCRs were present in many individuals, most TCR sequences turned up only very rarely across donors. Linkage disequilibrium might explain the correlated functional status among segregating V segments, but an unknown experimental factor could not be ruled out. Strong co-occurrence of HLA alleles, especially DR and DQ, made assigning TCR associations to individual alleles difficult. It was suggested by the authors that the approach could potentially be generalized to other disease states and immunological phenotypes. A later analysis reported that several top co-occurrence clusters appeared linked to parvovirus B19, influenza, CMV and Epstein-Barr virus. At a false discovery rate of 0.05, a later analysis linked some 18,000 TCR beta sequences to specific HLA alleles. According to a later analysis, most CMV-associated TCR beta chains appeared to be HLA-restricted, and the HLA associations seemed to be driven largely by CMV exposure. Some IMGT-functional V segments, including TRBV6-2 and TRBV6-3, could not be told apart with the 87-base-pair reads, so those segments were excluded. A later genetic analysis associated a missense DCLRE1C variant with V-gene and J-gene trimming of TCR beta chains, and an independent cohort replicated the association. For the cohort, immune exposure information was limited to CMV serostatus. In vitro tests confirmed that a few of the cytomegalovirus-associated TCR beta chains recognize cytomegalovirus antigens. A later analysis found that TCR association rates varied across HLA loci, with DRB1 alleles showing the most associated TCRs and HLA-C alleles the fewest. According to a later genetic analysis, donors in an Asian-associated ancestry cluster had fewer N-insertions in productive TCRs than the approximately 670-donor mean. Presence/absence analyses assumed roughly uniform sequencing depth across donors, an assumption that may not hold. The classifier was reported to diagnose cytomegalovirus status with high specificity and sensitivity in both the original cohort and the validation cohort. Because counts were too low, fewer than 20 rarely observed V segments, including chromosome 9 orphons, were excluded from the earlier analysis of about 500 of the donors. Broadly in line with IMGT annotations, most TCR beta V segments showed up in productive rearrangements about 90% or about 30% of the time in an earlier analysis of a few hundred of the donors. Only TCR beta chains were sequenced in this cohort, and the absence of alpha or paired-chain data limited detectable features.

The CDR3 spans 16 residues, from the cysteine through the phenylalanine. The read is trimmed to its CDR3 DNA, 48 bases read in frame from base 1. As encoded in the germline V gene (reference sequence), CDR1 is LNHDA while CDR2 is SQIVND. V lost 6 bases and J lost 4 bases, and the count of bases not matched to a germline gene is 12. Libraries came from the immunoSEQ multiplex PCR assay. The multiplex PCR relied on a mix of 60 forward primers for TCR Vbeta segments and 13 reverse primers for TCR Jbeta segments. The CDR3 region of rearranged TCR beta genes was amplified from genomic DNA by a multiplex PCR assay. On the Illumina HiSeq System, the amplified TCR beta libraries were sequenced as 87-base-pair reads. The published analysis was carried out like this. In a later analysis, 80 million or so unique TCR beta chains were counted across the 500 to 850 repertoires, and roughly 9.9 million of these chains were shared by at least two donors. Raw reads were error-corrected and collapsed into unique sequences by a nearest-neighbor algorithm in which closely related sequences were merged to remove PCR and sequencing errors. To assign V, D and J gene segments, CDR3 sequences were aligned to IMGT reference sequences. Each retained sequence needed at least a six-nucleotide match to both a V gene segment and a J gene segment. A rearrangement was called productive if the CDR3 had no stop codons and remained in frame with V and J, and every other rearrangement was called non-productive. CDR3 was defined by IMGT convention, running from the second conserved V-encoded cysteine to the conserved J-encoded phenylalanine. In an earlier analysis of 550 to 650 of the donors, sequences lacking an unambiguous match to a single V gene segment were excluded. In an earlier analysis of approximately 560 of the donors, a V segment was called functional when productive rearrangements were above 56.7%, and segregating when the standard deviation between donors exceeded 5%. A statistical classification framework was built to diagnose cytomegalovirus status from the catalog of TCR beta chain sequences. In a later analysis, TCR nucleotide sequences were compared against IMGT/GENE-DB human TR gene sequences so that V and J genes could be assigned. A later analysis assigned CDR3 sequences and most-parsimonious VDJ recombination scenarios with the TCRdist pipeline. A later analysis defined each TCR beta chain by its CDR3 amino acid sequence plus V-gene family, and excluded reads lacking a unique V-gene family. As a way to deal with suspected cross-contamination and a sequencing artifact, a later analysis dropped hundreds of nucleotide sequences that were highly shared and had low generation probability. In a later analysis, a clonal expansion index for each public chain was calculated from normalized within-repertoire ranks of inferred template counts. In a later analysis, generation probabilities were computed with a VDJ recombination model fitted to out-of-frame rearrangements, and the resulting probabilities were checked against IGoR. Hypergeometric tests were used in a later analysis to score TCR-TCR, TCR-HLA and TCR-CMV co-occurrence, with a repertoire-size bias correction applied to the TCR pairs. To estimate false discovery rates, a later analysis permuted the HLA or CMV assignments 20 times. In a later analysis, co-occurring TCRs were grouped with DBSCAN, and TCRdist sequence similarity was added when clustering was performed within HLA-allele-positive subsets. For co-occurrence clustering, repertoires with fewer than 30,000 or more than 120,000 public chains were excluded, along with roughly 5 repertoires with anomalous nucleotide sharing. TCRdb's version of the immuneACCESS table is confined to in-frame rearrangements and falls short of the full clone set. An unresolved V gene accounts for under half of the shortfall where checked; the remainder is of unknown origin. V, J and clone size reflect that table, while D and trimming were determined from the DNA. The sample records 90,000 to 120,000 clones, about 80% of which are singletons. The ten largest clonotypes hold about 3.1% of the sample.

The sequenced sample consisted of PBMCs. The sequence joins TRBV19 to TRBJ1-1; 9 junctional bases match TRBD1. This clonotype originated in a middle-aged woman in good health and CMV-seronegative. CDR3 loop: CASRDGTGRGSTEAFF. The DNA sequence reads TGTGCCAGTAGAGATGGGACAGGGAGGGGAAGCACTGAAGCTTTCTTT.